The TCR beta chain under discussion was sequenced for a study of Tregs in tolerant kidney transplant recipients. Study results and caveats: Activated donor B cell expansion appeared to reveal the most relevant donor-specific TCRbeta repertoire. Findings come from small patient numbers and require larger validation.

Thawed PBMCs were FACS-sorted into unstimulated CD4+CD25+CD127- regulatory T cells, CD4+CD25- non-regulatory cells, CD4 and CD8 cells. Repertoires were generated with immunoSEQ multiplex PCR, while TCRdb's copy carries only in-frame clones and drops some. The sample records approximately 16,000 clones, roughly 92% being singletons. With regard to this clone: What it binds is unknown.

The CDR3 is 12 amino acids. The germline V gene encodes CDR1 PRHDT and CDR2 FYEKMQ (reference sequence). Trimming took off 4 bases at V and 0 bases at J, with 3 bases between the two ends. This chain links TRBV13 with TRBJ1-1; D is unresolved. The receptor was derived from a human donor in good health. Sequenced sample: CD8+ T cells from blood. The chain's CDR3 is CASSYMNTEAFF. The CDR3 coding sequence is TGTGCCAGCAGCTACATGAACACTGAAGCTTTCTTT.